The 8 T cell receptor beta chains below were found in one sample sequenced in a study of T cell repertoires in cytomegalovirus infection. TCRdb passed the reads through MiXCR, listing each CDR3 protein once. The sample contains about 830,000 distinct CDR3 sequences, less than 35% of which appear only once. These receptors are not linked to any known antigen. The specimen comprised cultured CD8+ T cells from PBMCs, sampled from culture after CMV antigen stimulation. The receptor source for this set is a human donor in good health (CMV status not recorded). Some clones in this sample may be carry-over from other donors' samples.

A few counts support this clonotype. The J gene is TRBJ1-1, the V gene TRBV4-2; no clear D. This CDR3 region has 15 residues. V gave up 1 base and J gave up 1 base, with 10 bases separating them. Per the germline V gene, CDR1 is LGHNA and CDR2 is YNFKEQ. The CDR3 sequence is CASSQGRFKNTEAFF. In DNA form, the CDR3 reads TGTGCCAGCAGCCAAGGAAGGTTTAAGAACACTGAAGCTTTCTTT.

The gene calls are TRBV12-5 and TRBJ1-2; no clear D gene. This CDR3 has 12 residues. Germline V gene sequence: CDR1 LGHNT, CDR2 FRNRAP. Between the trimmed V and J ends, which lost 1 base and 6 bases, there was a span of 6 bases. The CDR3 here is CASGLAADGYTF. The CDR3 DNA sequence: TGTGCTAGTGGTTTGGCGGCAGATGGCTACACCTTC.

The rearrangement links TRBV6-5 to TRBJ1-1, with D possibly TRBD1 on 5 matching bases. Germline values: CDR1 MNHEY, CDR2 SVGAGI. This CDR3 has 12 amino acids. V was shortened by 3 bases and J by 8 bases, with 10 bases between the two germline ends. This chain's CDR3 is CASSYPGVEAFF. In DNA form, the CDR3 reads TGTGCCAGCAGTTATCCGGGGGTCGAAGCTTTCTTT.

The chain recombines TRBV11-1 with TRBJ2-7, with D possibly called TRBD1 or TRBD2 (6 bases each). V was pared by 2 bases and J by 6 bases, with 11 bases between. The CDR3 contains 13 residues. Germline V CDR1 and CDR2: SGHAT, FQDESV (reference sequence). The CDR3 here is CASSLRSGAEQYV. CDR3 DNA sequence: TGTGCCAGCAGCTTAAGGTCGGGGGCCGAGCAGTACGTC.

The CDR3 region has the DNA TGTGCCAGCGTTGGGCCAGCGAACGAGCAGTACGTC. Protein sequence: CASVGPANEQYV. V is TRBV6-2 or TRBV6-3 and J is TRBJ2-7; D ambiguous. V lost 8 bases, J lost 5 bases, and 13 bases lay in between. This CDR3 region has 12 residues. Germline CDR1 MNHEY, CDR2 SVGEGT.

The V gene is TRBV2, the J gene TRBJ1-4, with 7 bases matching TRBD1. The CDR3 loop spans 18 amino acids. Trimming cost V 2 bases and J 0 bases; bases outside gene matches: 9. In germline, CDR1 is SNHLY, CDR2 FYNNEI. CDR3 sequence: CASSEHGGTAATNEKLFF. CDR3 sequence (DNA): TGTGCCAGCAGTGAACACGGGGGGACAGCGGCAACTAATGAAAAACTGTTTTTT.

This chain links TRBV6-1 with TRBJ2-6; D is ambiguous. Trimming took 2 bases from V and 0 from J, leaving 11 bases between them. Per germline, CDR1 MNHNS and CDR2 SASEGT. The CDR3 loop spans 17 amino acids. The CDR3 spells CASSEWVGNSGANVLTF. CDR3 bases: TGTGCCAGCAGTGAATGGGTAGGGAACTCTGGGGCCAACGTCCTGACTTTC.

This clonotype was recorded many times. The gene calls are TRBV6-5 and TRBJ2-1, with 7 nucleotides matching TRBD2. The germline CDR1 and CDR2 sequences are MNHEY and SVGAGI. This CDR3 region has 15 residues. The junction had 1 base not matched to a gene; V was cut back by 2 bases and J by 0 bases. The DNA of the CDR3 is TGTGCCAGCAGTTACCGGGGGGACTCCTACAATGAGCAGTTCTTC. It specifies CASSYRGDSYNEQFF.